Below are 11 T cell receptor beta chains sequenced from a single sample in a study of T cell responses to AZD1222 COVID-19 vaccine. Produced via immunoSEQ multiplex PCR; TCRdb's table is partial and in-frame only. The sample lists approximately 150,000 clones; 90% to 95% were seen once. This specimen was peripheral blood, taken after recovery from COVID-19. The receptors stem from an adult who had recovered from COVID-19.

Remarks on this clone: The same CDR3 can be traced to other DNA sequences in this sample. The rearrangement uses TRBV28 and TRBJ1-4; 8 bases fit TRBD1. The germline V gene encodes CDR1 MDHEN and CDR2 SYDVKM. The ends lost 4 bases at V and 0 bases at J; junction bases unmatched: 1. This CDR3 has 15 amino acids. The CDR3 reads CASSSTGATNEKLFF. For the CDR3, the DNA is TGTGCCAGCAGTTCGACAGGGGCAACTAATGAAAAACTGTTTTTT.

The rearrangement links TRBV6-5 to TRBJ2-1; D not resolved. Germline loops: CDR1 MNHEY, CDR2 SVGAGI. V lost 5 bases and J lost 8, with 13 bases in between. This CDR3 contains 13 residues. In nucleotides, the CDR3 is TGTGCCAGCAGTCCAACAGCCCGCGATGAGCAGTTCTTC. Protein product: CASSPTARDEQFF.

The rearrangement uses TRBV13 and TRBJ1-3; D remains unclear. The CDR3 runs 15 residues. V was shortened by 5 bases and J by 0 bases, with 11 bases between the two germline ends. Germline CDR1 PRHDT, CDR2 FYEKMQ (reference sequence). CDR3 nucleotides: TGTGCCAGCAGCCGAAGATCGCGCTCTGGAAACACCATATATTTT. Amino acid sequence: CASSRRSRSGNTIYF.

The genes are TRBV5-1 and TRBJ2-7; possibly TRBD1 for D (6 bases). V was cut by 4 bases and J by 3 bases, with 11 bases left in between. This CDR3 comprises 13 residues. CDR1 SGHRS and CDR2 YFSETQ come from the germline V gene. CDR3 sequence: CASSRGQSYEQYF. The CDR3 DNA reads TGCGCCAGCAGCCGCGGACAGAGCTACGAGCAGTACTTC. The full variable domain, rest sourced from reference TRBV5-1 and TRBJ2-7, is KAGVTQTPRYLIKTRGQQVTLSCSPISGHRSVSWYQQTPGQGLQFLFEYFSETQRNKGNFPGRFSGRQFSNSRSEMNVSTLELGDSALYLCASSRGQSYEQYFGPGTRLTVT.

This clone was seen more than once but under ten times. CDR3 in DNA: TGTGCCAGCAGCTTGACAGGGGGCACAGATACGCAGTATTTT. This sequence encodes CASSLTGGTDTQYF. This rearrangement joins TRBV7-8 to TRBJ2-3; TRBD1 agrees at 8 bases. CDR1 is SGHVS and CDR2 is FQNEAQ in the germline V gene. The CDR3 is made up of 14 amino acids. Germline trimming cut 3 bases from V and 1 base from J; bases unmatched to any gene: 0.

The chain carries TRBV7-6 and TRBJ1-1, with 11 bases that match TRBD1. Germline lookup yields CDR1 SGHVS and CDR2 FNYEAQ. The V and J ends lost 6 bases and 5 bases, in that order; junction bases with no gene match: 11. CDR3 length: 16 residues. CDR3 protein: CASRGTGTGGRTEAFF. The CDR3 nucleotides read TGTGCCAGCAGGGGGACCGGGACAGGGGGTCGGACTGAAGCTTTCTTT.

This rearrangement joins TRBV12-5 to TRBJ2-1, with no clear D. Trimming took 4 bases from V and 4 from J, leaving 8 bases between them. CDR1 LGHNT and CDR2 FRNRAP come from the germline V gene. CDR3 length: 13 residues. DNA for the CDR3: TGTGCTAGTGGTTCTGGACGATACAATGAGCAGTTCTTC. Translation gives CASGSGRYNEQFF.

The chain joins TRBV5-4 to TRBJ1-1; 9 bases map to TRBD1. The germline V gene has CDR1 SGHNT and CDR2 YYREEE (reference sequence). The trim removed 7 bases at V and 3 bases at J, leaving 4 bases unmatched. The CDR3 spans 13 residues. CDR3 residues: CASSGQGDTEAFF. The CDR3 nucleotides are TGTGCCAGCTCGGGACAGGGTGACACTGAAGCTTTCTTT.

The J gene is TRBJ2-4, the V gene TRBV3-1 (or the pseudogene TRBV3-2), with 8 bases matching TRBD1. Germline V gives CDR1 LGHDT, CDR2 YNNKEL (reference sequence). This CDR3 has 16 residues. Trimming removed 3 bases from V and 0 bases from J; junction bases left unmatched: 4. CDR3 in DNA: TGTGCCAGCAGCCATTTCGGACAGGGAGCCAAAAACATTCAGTACTTC. Translating gives CASSHFGQGAKNIQYF.

This chain joins TRBV15 and TRBJ2-7; D possibly corresponds to TRBD2 (6 bases). Germline loops: CDR1 LNHNV, CDR2 YYDKDF (reference sequence). CDR3 size: 15 residues. Between the trimmed V and J ends, which lost 8 bases and 3 bases, there was a span of 20 bases. The DNA for the CDR3 is TGTGCCACCCAAACCACTAGGTGGGGGGACTACGAGCAGTACTTC. This sequence encodes CATQTTRWGDYEQYF.

The table lists this clone with a count of one. The rearrangement joins TRBV10-2 to TRBJ2-3, with 7 nucleotides matching TRBD1. Losses at the gene ends were 2 bases for V and 1 base for J; bases not matched to a gene: 3. CDR3 length equals 15 residues. Germline loops: CDR1 WSHSY, CDR2 SAAADI. This CDR3 reads CASSEPDRGTDTQYF. CDR3 bases: TGCGCCAGCAGTGAGCCAGACAGGGGCACAGATACGCAGTATTTT.